This passage covers 26 T cell receptor beta chains from one sample sequenced in a study of cytomegalovirus exposure and HLA in healthy donors. The PCR had 60 Vbeta and 13 Jbeta primers. Sequencing used immunoSEQ multiplex PCR; TCRdb keeps in-frame clones, though not all of them. This sample has about 160,000 clones; approximately 80% occur once, and the top ten carry 4.5%. The sequenced sample was PBMCs. The receptors were gathered from a woman aged 50 to 60 in good health and CMV-seropositive.

V gene TRBV7-9 combines with J gene TRBJ2-1; TRBD2 might be the D (6 bases). The CDR3 spans 15 residues. Germline V gene sequence: CDR1 SEHNR, CDR2 FQNEAQ (reference sequence). Trimming removed 3 bases at V and 4 bases at J, with 13 bases between. The CDR3 DNA reads TGTGCCAGCAGCTTTGGACTAACCTCTTACAATGAGCAGTTCTTC. Amino acids: CASSFGLTSYNEQFF. Together with reference TRBV7-9 and TRBJ2-1, the CDR3 gives the full variable domain: DTGVSQNPRHKITKRGQNVTFRCDPISEHNRLYWYRQTLGQGPEFLTYFQNEAQLEKSRLLSDRFSAERPKGSFSTLEIQRTEQGDSAMYLCASSFGLTSYNEQFFGPGTRLTVL.

This chain links TRBV9 with TRBJ1-3; D gene uncertain. Trimming cost V 0 bases and J 3 bases, with 10 bases left between them. Germline V lookup: CDR1 SGDLS, CDR2 YYNGEE. This CDR3 contains 15 residues. For the CDR3, the DNA is TGTGCCAGCAGCGTAGATTCGGGAAGTGGAAACACCATATATTTT. Translation gives CASSVDSGSGNTIYF.

The chain combines TRBV29-1 with TRBJ1-1; D gene ambiguous. Trimming removed 4 bases from V and 5 bases from J, with 11 bases in between. CDR3 length: 12 amino acids. In germline, CDR1 is SQVTM, CDR2 ANQGSEA. In nucleotides, the CDR3 is TGCAGCGTTGTAGGAGAGAAAACTGAAGCTTTCTTT. It codes for CSVVGEKTEAFF.

The DNA of the CDR3 is TGTGCCAGCAGTTTGTCAGGGGCGCAGGGCTACACCTTC. Protein sequence: CASSLSGAQGYTF. The chain is built from TRBV28 and TRBJ1-2; perhaps TRBD1 as D (6 bases). CDR3 length: 13 amino acids. CDR1 is MDHEN, CDR2 SYDVKM, per germline. V lost 3 bases and J lost 8, with 13 bases in between.

The rearrangement joins TRBV18 to TRBJ2-1, with 9 positions matching TRBD2. Germline CDR1 is KGHSH and CDR2 is LQKENI. V lost 3 bases to trimming and J lost 5 bases; unmatched junction nucleotides: 11. The CDR3 is 17 amino acids. CDR3 region: CASSPKEPGLAHNEQFF. CDR3 bases: TGTGCCAGCTCACCTAAGGAACCGGGACTAGCACACAATGAGCAGTTCTTC.

The genes are TRBV7-6 and TRBJ2-5; D is unresolved. Trimming shortened V by 5 bases and J by 0 bases, and 7 bases separated the two germline ends. This CDR3 comprises 13 residues. Germline CDR1 reads SGHVS; CDR2 reads FNYEAQ. CDR3 coding DNA: TGTGCCAGCAGCCCTGAGTACCAAGAGACCCAGTACTTC. It yields the protein CASSPEYQETQYF. Based on the CDR3 plus reference TRBV7-6 and TRBJ2-5, the full variable domain is GAGVSQSPRYKVTKRGQDVALRCDPISGHVSLYWYRQALGQGPEFLTYFNYEAQQDKSGLPNDRFSAERPEGSISTLTIQRTEQRDSAMYRCASSPEYQETQYFGPGTRLLVL.

The rearrangement joins TRBV9 to TRBJ2-1; perhaps TRBD2 as D (6 bases). Trimming left V 2 bases short and J 10 bases short, with 16 bases between. The CDR3 runs 14 residues. Germline CDR1 SGDLS, CDR2 YYNGEE. CDR3 in amino acids: CASSVTSSPWEQFF. CDR3 sequence (DNA): TGTGCCAGCAGCGTGACTAGTAGTCCTTGGGAGCAGTTCTTC.

This rearrangement joins TRBV9 to TRBJ2-1; 7 bases line up with TRBD2. This CDR3 contains 15 residues. V gave up 3 bases and J gave up 3 bases; unmatched junction bases: 6. From germline, CDR1 is SGDLS and CDR2 YYNGEE. The CDR3 region has the DNA TGTGCCAGCAGCGGGGGGGGACCGTTCTACAATGAGCAGTTCTTC. Protein product: CASSGGGPFYNEQFF.

This clone was observed a handful of times. This chain uses TRBV5-6 with TRBJ2-1; the match to TRBD2 covers 10 bases. After removal of 1 base from V and 9 bases from J, the junction contained 13 bases not matched to a gene. CDR1 is SGHDT, CDR2 YYEEEE, per germline. The CDR3 sequence is 17 residues long. The CDR3 spells CASSLSHSGLASREQFF. CDR3 bases: TGTGCCAGCAGCTTGTCTCACTCGGGACTAGCGAGTCGTGAGCAGTTCTTC.

The chain uses TRBV29-1 and TRBJ2-1; 9 bases fit TRBD1. The CDR3 has 13 residues. J lost 6 bases, V lost 3 bases, and 3 bases had no gene match. The germline CDR1 and CDR2 sequences are SQVTM and ANQGSEA. The CDR3 bases are TGCAGCGTTGACAAGACAGGGGGCAATGAGCAGTTCTTC. It codes for CSVDKTGGNEQFF.

The chain has TRBV27 and TRBJ1-4; 7 bases line up with TRBD1. The CDR3 length is 15 residues. Germline assignment: CDR1 MNHEY and CDR2 SMNVEV (reference sequence). V was clipped by 2 bases and J by 4 bases; unmatched bases: 4. CDR3 in amino acids: CASSLRDRDNEKLFF. The CDR3 DNA is TGTGCCAGCAGTTTACGAGACAGGGATAATGAAAAACTGTTTTTT.

The rearrangement uses TRBV28 and TRBJ2-1; 7 bases map to TRBD1. The CDR3 totals 15 residues. Per germline, CDR1 MDHEN and CDR2 SYDVKM. V lost 4 bases and J lost 3; bases outside the gene matches: 6. The CDR3 DNA is TGTGCCAGCAGTTCCCCCGACAGGGTCTACAATGAGCAGTTCTTC. It encodes CASSSPDRVYNEQFF. Full variable domain (missing parts from reference TRBV28 and TRBJ2-1): DVKVTQSSRYLVKRTGEKVFLECVQDMDHENMFWYRQDPGLGLRLIYFSYDVKMKEKGDIPEGYSVSREKKERFSLILESASTNQTSMYLCASSSPDRVYNEQFFGPGTRLTVL.

This clone was recorded once. This chain links TRBV7-9 with TRBJ2-2; 7 nucleotides match TRBD2. Germline values: CDR1 SEHNR, CDR2 FQNEAQ (reference sequence). The CDR3 contains 16 residues. V shed 5 bases, J shed 0 bases, and the junction held 6 bases outside the gene matches. The CDR3 here is CASSPASGANTGELFF. The CDR3 DNA is TGTGCCAGCAGCCCTGCTAGCGGTGCGAACACCGGGGAGCTGTTTTTT. The variable domain in full, with the rest retrieved from reference TRBV7-9 and TRBJ2-2, is DTGVSQNPRHKITKRGQNVTFRCDPISEHNRLYWYRQTLGQGPEFLTYFQNEAQLEKSRLLSDRFSAERPKGSFSTLEIQRTEQGDSAMYLCASSPASGANTGELFFGEGSRLTVL.

J is TRBJ1-6 and V is TRBV2, with 7 bases matching TRBD1. The CDR3 is 15 residues long. Germline-derived CDR1 and CDR2 are SNHLY and FYNNEI. V was pared by 10 bases and J by 5 bases, with 11 bases of the junction left unmatched. CDR3 coding DNA: TGTGCCACCTCGGACAGGAGACTTGATAATTCACCCCTCCACTTT. This gives the protein CATSDRRLDNSPLHF.

The V and J genes are TRBV7-2 and TRBJ2-4; D is undetermined. In germline, CDR1 is SGHTA, CDR2 FQGNSA. V shed 4 bases and J shed 10 bases, with 8 bases lying between them. The CDR3 is 11 amino acids. CDR3 bases: TGTGCCAGCAGCTCGGGTCCGATTCAGTACTTC. As protein: CASSSGPIQYF.

V usage is TRBV6-1 and J usage is TRBJ1-5; unclear D gene. The V gene's germline CDR1 is MNHNS and CDR2 SASEGT. V dropped 4 bases and J dropped 0 bases, with 10 bases sitting between them. This CDR3 contains 15 residues. CDR3 loop: CASSVNRYSNQPQHF. The CDR3 DNA is TGTGCCAGCAGTGTTAACAGATATAGCAATCAGCCCCAGCATTTT.

This chain joins TRBV7-8 and TRBJ2-2, with 13 bases aligning to TRBD2. This CDR3 has 16 residues. After removal of 3 bases from V and 6 bases from J, the junction contained 4 bases not matched to a gene. CDR1 is SGHVS and CDR2 is FQNEAQ in the germline V gene. CDR3: CASSFTSGGAPGELFF. CDR3 bases: TGTGCCAGCAGCTTCACTAGCGGGGGGGCCCCCGGGGAGCTGTTTTTT.

The rearrangement joins TRBV11-2 to TRBJ2-1; a weak D match, TRBD2 (5 bases). This CDR3 has 14 residues. Germline CDR1 SGHAT, CDR2 FQNNGV. The V end lost 0 bases, the J end lost 7 bases, and 10 bases lay between the germline ends. The DNA of the CDR3 is TGTGCCAGCAGCTTAGAGGTGACTAAGAATGAGCAGTTCTTC. As protein: CASSLEVTKNEQFF.

In this sample, this clone turned up a few times. The chain links TRBV4-2 to TRBJ1-2; D is possibly TRBD1 (5 bases). The V gene's germline CDR1 is LGHNA and CDR2 YNFKEQ. V was trimmed by 0 bases and J by 3 bases, leaving 11 bases between them. The CDR3 totals 15 residues. CDR3 amino acids: CASSQDWGGDYGYTF. The CDR3 DNA reads as TGTGCCAGCAGCCAAGATTGGGGGGGTGACTATGGCTACACCTTC.

J is TRBJ1-2 and V is TRBV7-2; D is perhaps TRBD1 (5 bases). The V gene lost 5 bases and the J gene lost 7 bases, with 14 bases spanning the gap. The CDR3 runs 13 residues. Per germline, CDR1 SGHTA and CDR2 FQGNSA. The CDR3 region has the DNA TGTGCCAGCAGCCCTACAGGTTTAGGTGGCTACACCTTC. Translating it yields CASSPTGLGGYTF.

The CDR3 sequence: CAISETSGRAGETQYF. In DNA, the CDR3 is TGTGCCATCAGCGAGACTAGCGGGAGGGCCGGAGAGACCCAGTACTTC. The J gene is TRBJ2-5, the V gene TRBV10-3, with 14 bases fitting TRBD2. J was trimmed by 4 bases and V by 6 bases; bases with no gene match: 7. Germline lookup yields CDR1 ENHRY and CDR2 SYGVKD. The length of the CDR3 is 16 residues.

The chain uses TRBV5-6 and TRBJ1-4, with D unresolved. Germline V gene sequence: CDR1 SGHDT, CDR2 YYEEEE. Trimming shortened V by 0 bases and J by 2 bases, and 5 bases separated the two germline ends. The CDR3 sequence is 14 residues long. CDR3 nucleotide sequence: TGTGCCAGCAGCTTGGGGGCTACTAATGAAAAACTGTTTTTT. Translating it yields CASSLGATNEKLFF.

The genes are TRBV6-4 and TRBJ1-5; D is unresolved. V was trimmed by 3 bases and J by 0 bases, leaving 6 bases between them. Germline CDR1 is MRHNA and CDR2 is SNTAGT. The CDR3 has 14 residues. The CDR3 region has the DNA TGTGCCAGCAGTGAAAATTATAGCAATCAGCCCCAGCATTTT. It encodes CASSENYSNQPQHF.

The J gene is TRBJ2-7, the V gene TRBV28; TRBD2 agrees at 7 bases. Germline assignment: CDR1 MDHEN and CDR2 SYDVKM. Germline trimming cut 8 bases from V and 2 bases from J; bases unmatched to any gene: 6. The CDR3 is 13 amino acids. CDR3 in amino acids: CASRLAGTYEQYF. CDR3 DNA: TGTGCCAGCCGCTTAGCGGGCACCTACGAGCAGTACTTC. The full variable domain, with the rest looked up from reference TRBV28 and TRBJ2-7, is DVKVTQSSRYLVKRTGEKVFLECVQDMDHENMFWYRQDPGLGLRLIYFSYDVKMKEKGDIPEGYSVSREKKERFSLILESASTNQTSMYLCASRLAGTYEQYFGPGTRLTVT.

The rearrangement links TRBV4-2 to TRBJ2-1, with 16 positions matching TRBD2. Germline values: CDR1 LGHNA, CDR2 YNFKEQ. V shed 4 bases and J 4 bases; nucleotides not matched to a gene: 10. The CDR3 has 19 residues. The CDR3 region has the DNA TGTGCCAGCAGCCCAGGGACTAGCGGGGGGGTCGGCTCGTACAATGAGCAGTTCTTC. Translation gives CASSPGTSGGVGSYNEQFF.

The V and J genes are TRBV7-9 and TRBJ1-2, with TRBD1 identical over 7 bases. Germline CDR1 reads SEHNR; CDR2 reads FQNEAQ (reference sequence). This CDR3 contains 15 residues. V dropped 4 bases and J dropped 0; count of bases not matched to a gene: 5. CDR3 residues: CASSSSDRTNYGYTF. The CDR3 coding sequence is TGTGCCAGCAGCTCCTCGGACAGGACTAACTATGGCTACACCTTC.